This entry describes one TCR beta chain. The antigen remains undetermined. The CDR3 extends over 18 amino acids. The germline V gene encodes CDR1 SGHTA and CDR2 FQGNSA. Germline trimming cut 3 bases from V and 6 bases from J; bases unmatched to any gene: 13. This sample was taken from a study of shared clonotypes between healthy human individuals. Study-wide points: Among donors, the sharing of clonotypes was expected to be influenced by sequencing depth.

Every unsorted PBMC PCR replicate was loaded with about 300 ng DNA, around 30,000 T cell genomes. Original data processing: ImmunoSEQ gave junction-only sequences without quality scores, so filtering differed. Only in-frame clones appear in the TCRdb table, and some are missing; sequencing was by immunoSEQ multiplex PCR. The V and J calls and clone size are taken from that table; D and trimming were inferred from the DNA. The table lists 450,000 to 550,000 clones, about four fifths of them singletons, with under 15% in the top ten. This chain connects TRBV7-2 to TRBJ2-7; 14 bases are a match to TRBD2. This clonotype was obtained from a woman between 40 and 50 years old in good health. Some clones in this sample may be carry-over from other donors' samples. Source material: PBMCs. The CDR3: CASSFLGLAGGAPSEQYF. Here the CDR3 DNA reads TGTGCCAGCAGCTTCTTAGGACTAGCGGGAGGCGCGCCGAGCGAGCAGTACTTC.